Listed below are T cell receptor beta chains from one sample, sequenced in a study of blood T cell repertoires in COVID-19. Data came from immunoSEQ multiplex PCR; TCRdb stores just in-frame clones and leaves some out. The table includes 120,000 or so clones, approximately 90% detected once. The specimen was peripheral blood. Source of these receptors: a human donor in a cohort sampled during active COVID-19. Both conserved end residues are part of each CDR3. A D gene is named only where the DNA matches it firmly.

NA | TRBJ2-7 | TRBV29-1 | 11 | TGCAGCGTCAGTCAGGGGCACGAGCAGTACTTC | CSVSQGHEQYF
NA | TRBJ2-7 | TRBV15 | 16 | TGTGCCACCAGGAGGGCCGGTGAGCGCCCTTCCTACGAGCAGTACTTC | CATRRAGERPSYEQYF
TRBD1 | TRBJ2-7 | TRBV18 | 14 | TGTGCCAGCTCAGGGCCCGGGACAGGGGACGAGCAGTACTTC | CASSGPGTGDEQYF
TRBD2 | TRBJ2-7 | TRBV28 | 17 | TGTGCCAGCAGTTTCGCTCTAGCGGGATGGAGCTCCTACGAGCAGTACTTC | CASSFALAGWSSYEQYF
TRBD1 | TRBJ1-1 | TRBV28 | 14 | TGTGCCAGCAGTTTCCAGGGGGCGAACACTGAAGCTTTCTTT | CASSFQGANTEAFF
NA | TRBJ2-1 | TRBV9 | 14 | TGTGCCAGCAGCTCCAGGACAGTCTACAATGAGCAGTTCTTC | CASSSRTVYNEQFF
NA | TRBJ1-1 | TRBV6-2/TRBV6-3 | 13 | TGTGCCAGCAGTTACACGGGGAGACGGGAAGCTTTCTTT | CASSYTGRREAFF
NA | TRBJ2-5 | TRBV5-1 | 16 | TGCGCCAGCAGCTTGGGGGACTTGGCGGGGGCGGAGACCCAGTACTTC | CASSLGDLAGAETQYF
NA | TRBJ1-6 | TRBV6-6 | 15 | TGTGCCAGCAGGACAGACAATTCCGGAACCTCACCCCTCCACTTT | CASRTDNSGTSPLHF
TRBD1 | TRBJ1-1 | TRBV19 | 14 | TGTGCCAGTACCCCGGACAGGGCAGTCACTGAAGCTTTCTTT | CASTPDRAVTEAFF
NA | TRBJ1-1 | TRBV5-1 | 13 | TGCGCCAGCAGCTTTGTAGAGAACACTGAAGCTTTCTTT | CASSFVENTEAFF